A selection of T cell receptor beta chains follows, all from one sample in a study of blood T cells in healthy people across ages. TCRdb reprocessed the 5' RACE reads via MiXCR and lists one record per CDR3 protein. This table holds 950,000 to 1,200,000 distinct CDR3 sequences, roughly two fifths found once. The source material was blood. The source is a man between 18 and 29 years old in good health. Each CDR3 is given with its conserved first and last residue. Size values are once, few and many counts, or a class for expanded clones, and some rows have none.

V gene	clone size	J gene	CDR3 protein
TRBV20-1	few	TRBJ1-5	CSASTSATDSNQPQHF
TRBV5-1	.	TRBJ1-2	CASSLAFDGYTF
TRBV29-1	.	TRBJ1-1	CSVGDVNTEAFF
TRBV6-5	once	TRBJ2-1	CASSYDDTLRRFF
TRBV4-3	few	TRBJ1-2	CASSQDQGSGLGYTF
TRBV5-4	.	TRBJ2-1	CASSPPSGDEQFF
TRBV20-1	few	TRBJ2-5	CSAPRTGLYQETQYF
TRBV20-1	.	TRBJ2-3	CSAYHSLGTDTQYF
TRBV7-2	.	TRBJ2-3	CASSRGRADTQYF
TRBV19	few	TRBJ2-3	CASSMRRETDTQYF
TRBV20-1	.	TRBJ2-7	CSARLAHPYEQYF
TRBV9	many	TRBJ2-1	CASSVDREGYNEQFF
TRBV20-1	few	.	CSATPPGGSYNEQYF
TRBV20-1	few	.	CSAPDDPSETQYF
TRBV12-3/TRBV12-4	few	TRBJ1-1	CASSQSIRQNTEAFF
TRBV6-2/TRBV6-3	.	TRBJ2-3	CASIRGAAQDTQYF
TRBV12-3/TRBV12-4	many	TRBJ2-1	CASSLGGLAYNEQFF
TRBV4-2	few	TRBJ2-3	CASSQDGLVATDTQYF
TRBV27	few	TRBJ1-5	CASAGGTYSNQPQHF
TRBV7-9	.	TRBJ2-2	CASSLATTSGEHFTGELFF
TRBV27	once	TRBJ2-1	CASSLLLGTSNEQFF
TRBV4-2	many	TRBJ2-7	CASSQENEQYF
TRBV3-1	few	TRBJ1-2	CASSSTGTAYYGYTF
TRBV5-1	.	TRBJ2-3	CASSPGQGVPDTQYF
TRBV6-6	few	TRBJ2-7	CASSYSQVISYEQYF
TRBV4-3	.	TRBJ2-2	CASSPPRHTGELFF
TRBV3-1	.	TRBJ2-5	CASSQVRSQETQYF
TRBV6-5	.	TRBJ1-1	CASSYSARGGSVSTEAFF
TRBV11-3	few	TRBJ2-1	CASSLGRIDEQFF
TRBV6-5	.	TRBJ2-3	CASKREGTDTQYF
TRBV12-3/TRBV12-4	once	.	CASSGTGGETQYF
TRBV12-3/TRBV12-4	few	TRBJ2-3	CASSLGRVPTDTQYF
TRBV20-1	few	TRBJ2-1	CSASDRVGQFF
TRBV9	many	TRBJ2-5	CASSGSLGLNKETQYF
TRBV24-1	few	TRBJ1-2	CATSDLGRSYGYTF
TRBV10-3	few	TRBJ1-4	CAIRGDYGNEKLFF
TRBV6-2/TRBV6-3	.	TRBJ2-1	CASRRRESYNEQFF
TRBV20-1	.	TRBJ1-1	CSAEGSTEAFF
TRBV20-1	.	TRBJ1-1	CSAREGAGSTEAFF
TRBV27	many	TRBJ2-3	CASSSTSEGTDTQYF
TRBV7-2	.	TRBJ1-6	CASSLEGTANSPLHF
TRBV9	.	TRBJ2-2	CASSVSSGELFF
TRBV6-1	.	TRBJ1-2	CASTLRQGQANYGYTF
TRBV6-5	few	TRBJ1-4	CASGHRDRVFEKLFF
TRBV5-1	.	TRBJ2-7	CASSSLASATYEQYF
TRBV7-8	few	TRBJ2-1	CASSLARTGTYNEQFF
TRBV28	.	TRBJ1-5	CASSLFVAEGNNQPQHF
TRBV2	.	TRBJ2-5	CASRGGFQETQYF
TRBV7-9	few	TRBJ1-5	CASSYETGVGNQPQHF
TRBV12-3/TRBV12-4	few	TRBJ2-1	CASSQALPHNEQFF
TRBV3-1	.	TRBJ2-7	CASSHGMSYEQYF
TRBV7-2	many	TRBJ1-1	CASSAGTGAYTEAFF
TRBV30	.	TRBJ2-7	CAWTPARLIAYEQYF
TRBV3-1	.	TRBJ2-3	CASSQATTRGTQYF
TRBV20-1	.	TRBJ2-1	CSARGGGRRENEQFF
TRBV7-9	.	TRBJ2-1	CASSLATKAYSGYEQFF
TRBV28	.	TRBJ2-5	CASSFKGAQETQYF
TRBV2	.	TRBJ2-4	CAGGSTTDIQYF
TRBV9	few	TRBJ2-3	CASSVESVSDTQYF
TRBV25-1	.	.	CASSEGGQGIYEQYF